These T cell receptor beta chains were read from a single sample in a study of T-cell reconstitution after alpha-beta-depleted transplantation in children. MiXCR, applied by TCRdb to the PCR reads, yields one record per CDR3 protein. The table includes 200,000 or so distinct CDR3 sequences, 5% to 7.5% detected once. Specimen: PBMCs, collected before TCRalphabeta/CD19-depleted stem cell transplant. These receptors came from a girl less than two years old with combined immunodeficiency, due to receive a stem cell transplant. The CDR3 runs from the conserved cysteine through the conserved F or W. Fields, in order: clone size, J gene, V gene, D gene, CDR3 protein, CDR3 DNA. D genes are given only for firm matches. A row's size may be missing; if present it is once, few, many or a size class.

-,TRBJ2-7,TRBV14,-,CASSHKDGFYEQYF,TGTGCCAGCAGCCATAAAGACGGATTCTACGAGCAGTACTTC
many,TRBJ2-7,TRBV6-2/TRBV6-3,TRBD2,CASSSTGTSWAYEQYF,TGTGCCAGCAGTTCCACCGGGACTAGTTGGGCCTACGAGCAGTACTTC
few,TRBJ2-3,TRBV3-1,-,CASSPPEGLTDTQYF,TGTGCCAGCAGCCCTCCCGAGGGGCTTACAGATACGCAGTATTTT
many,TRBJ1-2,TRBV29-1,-,CSVETEYYGYTF,TGCAGCGTTGAGACAGAGTATTATGGCTACACCTTC
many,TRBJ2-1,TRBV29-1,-,CSVDTLLLGSYNEQFF,TGCAGCGTTGATACCCTCTTGTTGGGGAGTTACAATGAGCAGTTCTTC
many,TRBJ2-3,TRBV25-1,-,CASSEDTDTQYF,TGTGCCAGCAGTGAAGATACAGATACGCAGTATTTT
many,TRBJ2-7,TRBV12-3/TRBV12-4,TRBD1,CASRPGTGGSSYEQYF,TGTGCCAGCAGACCCGGGACAGGGGGGAGCTCCTACGAGCAGTACTTC
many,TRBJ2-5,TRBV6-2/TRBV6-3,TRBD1,CASSYSHLGTVKETQYF,TGTGCCAGCAGTTACTCCCATCTCGGGACAGTCAAAGAGACCCAGTACTTC
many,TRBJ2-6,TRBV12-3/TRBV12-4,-,CASGRPQVSSGANVLTF,TGTGCCAGCGGCCGGCCACAGGTTTCTTCTGGGGCCAACGTCCTGACTTTC
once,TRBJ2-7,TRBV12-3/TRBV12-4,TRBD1,CASSWTGGEGEQYF,TGTGCCAGCAGTTGGACAGGGGGCGAGGGGGAGCAGTACTTC
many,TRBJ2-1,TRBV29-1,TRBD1,CSGKGTGVRPYYNEQFF,TGCAGCGGCAAGGGGACAGGGGTCCGTCCCTATTACAATGAGCAGTTCTTC
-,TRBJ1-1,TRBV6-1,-,CASSELGHQNTEAFF,TGTGCCAGCAGTGAACTGGGACACCAGAACACTGAAGCTTTCTTT